The table lists the clone carrying this TCR beta chain with a few counts. Its cognate antigen is unknown. The authors extracted at least 5 micrograms of total RNA per sample. The data were obtained in a study of blood T cells in healthy people across ages. Study results and caveats: Higher diversity and more naive CD4+ cells were features of long-lived donors, compared to aged donors.

Primers used in a second PCR of roughly 6 to 12 cycles were a sample-barcoded 5' primer and a J-beta primer mix. Every cDNA molecule carried a tag from a template-switch adaptor bearing 12 random nucleotides. TCRdb re-called the 5' RACE reads with MiXCR, one entry per CDR3 protein. The table lists about 1,400,000 distinct CDR3 sequences, roughly 64% of them singletons, with over 6.5% in the top ten. Germline-derived CDR1 and CDR2 are MNHEY and SMNVEV (reference sequence). V was trimmed by 5 bases and J by 6 bases, leaving 13 bases between them. This CDR3 has 14 amino acids. Sample: blood. The TCR sequence derives from a man younger than 35 in good health. The chain employs TRBV27 and TRBJ2-2; D ambiguous. The CDR3 bases are TGTGCCAGCAGTGCAGCCCTTTTGCCCGGGGAGCTGTTTTTT. Its protein is CASSAALLPGELFF.